Below, 14 T cell receptor beta chains from the same sample are listed, as sequenced in a study of blood T cells in healthy people across ages. Sample-barcoded 5' priming and a J-beta primer mix drove a second PCR of 7 to 11 cycles. TCRdb re-derived calls from the 5' RACE reads in MiXCR, one entry per CDR3 protein. The table has about 970,000 distinct CDR3 sequences, just over 50% seen once; the top ten hold about 21%. Sequences were obtained from blood. All receptors come from a woman aged 55-69 years in good health.

The chain links TRBV29-1 to TRBJ2-5; D is tentatively TRBD1 or TRBD2 (6 bases each). V was cut by 7 bases and J by 5 bases, with 17 bases left in between. Germline loops: CDR1 SQVTM, CDR2 ANQGSEA. The CDR3 runs 13 residues. The CDR3 DNA sequence: TGCAGCGGGGGGGCAGGGATATGGGAGACCCAGTACTTC. It translates to CSGGAGIWETQYF. The whole variable domain, filled in from reference TRBV29-1 and TRBJ2-5, reads SAVISQKPSRDICQRGTSLTIQCQVDSQVTMMFWYRQQPGQSLTLIATANQGSEATYESGFVIDKFPISRPNLTFSTLTVSNMSPEDSSIYLCSGGAGIWETQYFGPGTRLLVL.

With respect to this clonotype: One base away lies a much larger clone, so this may be a sequencing read error. The chain joins TRBV29-1 to TRBJ1-4, with a possible D match to TRBD1 (6 bases). The CDR3 has 13 residues. The V end lost 6 bases, the J end lost 2 bases, and 10 bases lay between the germline ends. CDR1 SQVTM and CDR2 ANQGSEA come from the germline V gene. The CDR3 DNA reads TGCAGCGTCAGGAGGGGGACTAATGAAAAACTGTTTTTT. Protein sequence: CSVRRGTNEKLFF.

V usage is TRBV7-9 and J usage is TRBJ2-3, with 13 nucleotides matching TRBD2. V trimming: 4 bases; J trimming: 6 bases; junction bases outside the gene matches: 13. Germline V gives CDR1 SEHNR, CDR2 FQNEAQ (reference sequence). The CDR3 spans 18 residues. CDR3: CASSSTSGRHPRGDTQYF. The CDR3 DNA reads as TGTGCCAGCAGCTCGACTAGCGGGAGGCATCCCCGAGGGGATACGCAGTATTTT. Complete variable domain (other parts from reference TRBV7-9 and TRBJ2-3): DTGVSQNPRHKITKRGQNVTFRCDPISEHNRLYWYRQTLGQGPEFLTYFQNEAQLEKSRLLSDRFSAERPKGSFSTLEIQRTEQGDSAMYLCASSSTSGRHPRGDTQYFGPGTRLTVL.

This chain uses TRBV10-3 with TRBJ2-1; 7 nucleotides match TRBD2. With 3 bases clipped from V and 8 bases from J, the junction kept 13 bases outside the gene matches. The CDR3 has 16 residues. Per germline, CDR1 ENHRY and CDR2 SYGVKD. The CDR3 region is CAISDPSRGSVDEQFF. The CDR3 DNA is TGTGCCATCAGTGACCCCTCCCGCGGGAGTGTCGATGAGCAGTTCTTC.

The chain uses TRBV12-3 or TRBV12-4 and TRBJ1-1, with 8 bases identical to TRBD1. J lost 8 bases, V lost 6 bases, and 8 bases had no gene match. The length of the CDR3 is 13 residues. The CDR3 sequence: CASSRDRSGEAFF. The CDR3, as DNA: TGTGCCAGCAGCCGGGACAGGAGTGGAGAAGCTTTCTTT.

With regard to this clonotype: This may be a read error: a much more frequent sequence differs by one nucleotide. V and J are TRBV7-2 and TRBJ2-3; no firm D call. Germline CDR1 reads SGHTA; CDR2 reads FQGNSA. The length of the CDR3 is 15 residues. The V and J ends lost 5 bases and 1 base respectively, with 13 bases between them. As DNA, the CDR3 is TGTGCCAGCAGCATAAGTGGCTCAGGCACAGATACGCAGTATTTT. Translated: CASSISGSGTDTQYF.

This clonotype appeared once. The chain joins TRBV15 to TRBJ2-3, with a weak D call TRBD2 (6 bases). The CDR3 has 15 amino acids. Deletions cut 0 bases from V and 6 bases from J, with 13 bases between. Germline CDR1 and CDR2: LNHNV and YYDKDF (reference sequence). For the CDR3, the DNA is TGTGCCACCAGCAGAGATATTCTAGCGAGGGATACGCAGTATTTT. This sequence encodes CATSRDILARDTQYF.

This clonotype was recorded at least ten times. The chain recombines TRBV20-1 with TRBJ1-2; D not certain. Per the germline V gene, CDR1 is DFQATT and CDR2 is SNEGSKA (reference sequence). The CDR3 loop spans 13 amino acids. Trimming pared 3 bases from V and 4 bases from J, leaving 12 bases between. CDR3 loop: CSASLGPTYGYTF. The CDR3 DNA follows: TGCAGTGCTAGTCTGGGTCCGACCTATGGCTACACCTTC.

This chain connects TRBV28 to TRBJ2-7; 7 bases are a match to TRBD2. V lost 2 bases, J lost 2 bases, and 6 bases stayed unmatched. This CDR3 spans 15 amino acids. Germline V gene sequence: CDR1 MDHEN, CDR2 SYDVKM. The DNA of the CDR3 is TGTGCCAGCAGTTTAGTAGGGGCGGGAGCCTACGAGCAGTACTTC. Translating it yields CASSLVGAGAYEQYF.

This clonotype has just a few counts. The chain is built from TRBV19 and TRBJ2-5; D is possibly TRBD2 (6 bases). V lost 3 bases, J lost 5 bases, and 19 bases lay in between. Per the germline V gene, CDR1 is LNHDA and CDR2 is SQIVND (reference sequence). The CDR3 is 16 residues long. CDR3 bases: TGTGCCAGTAGTATCGCGGGCAGGACTATCCGGGAGACCCAGTACTTC. It specifies CASSIAGRTIRETQYF. Drawing the rest from reference TRBV19 and TRBJ2-5, the complete variable domain is DGGITQSPKYLFRKEGQNVTLSCEQNLNHDAMYWYRQDPGQGLRLIYYSQIVNDFQKGDIAEGYSVSREKKESFPLTVTSAQKNPTAFYLCASSIAGRTIRETQYFGPGTRLLVL.

The chain has TRBV15 and TRBJ2-5; tentatively, D is TRBD1 (5 bases). V was clipped by 0 bases and J by 1 base, with 9 bases between them. The germline V gene encodes CDR1 LNHNV and CDR2 YYDKDF (reference sequence). The CDR3 sequence is 15 residues long. CDR3 coding DNA: TGTGCCACCAGCAGAGATCAGGGAACCCAAGAGACCCAGTACTTC. This translates into CATSRDQGTQETQYF.

In its sample, this clonotype is medium-sized (0.01 to 0.1%). This rearrangement joins TRBV9 to TRBJ2-5; TRBD2 agrees at 8 bases. CDR1 and CDR2 from the germline V gene are SGDLS and YYNGEE. Trimming took 4 bases from V and 5 from J; bases not matched to a gene: 13. This CDR3 is 16 amino acids long. The CDR3 DNA sequence: TGTGCCAGCAGCACCGGACGGACTAGCTCGGAGGAGACCCAGTACTTC. Protein product: CASSTGRTSSEETQYF.

This chain links TRBV29-1 with TRBJ2-1; D may be TRBD2 (5 bases). Trimming shortened V by 4 bases and J by 5 bases, and 12 bases separated the two germline ends. This CDR3 spans 13 amino acids. CDR1 SQVTM and CDR2 ANQGSEA come from the germline V gene. The chain's CDR3 is CSVGLAADNEQFF. In nucleotides, the CDR3 is TGCAGCGTTGGTCTAGCAGCCGACAATGAGCAGTTCTTC.

The V and J genes are TRBV2 and TRBJ2-7; 11 positions agree with TRBD2. The J call is in doubt because the DNA end fits TRBJ2-4 better. CDR1 is SNHLY and CDR2 is FYNNEI in the germline V gene. This CDR3 is built from 19 residues. This CDR3 reads CASRDGLAGKSLAKNIQYF. DNA of the CDR3: TGTGCCAGCAGAGACGGACTAGCGGGCAAATCGTTAGCCAAAAACATTCAGTACTTC.